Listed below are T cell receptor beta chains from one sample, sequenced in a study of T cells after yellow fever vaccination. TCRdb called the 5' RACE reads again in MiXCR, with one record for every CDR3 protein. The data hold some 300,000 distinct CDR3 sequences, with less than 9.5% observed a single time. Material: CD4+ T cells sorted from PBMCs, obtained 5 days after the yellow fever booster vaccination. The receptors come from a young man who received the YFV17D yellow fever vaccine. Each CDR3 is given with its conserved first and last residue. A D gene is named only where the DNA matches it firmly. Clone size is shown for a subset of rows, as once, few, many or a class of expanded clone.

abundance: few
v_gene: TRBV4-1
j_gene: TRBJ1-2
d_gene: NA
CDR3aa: CASSQGDILGYGYTF
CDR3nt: TGCGCCAGCAGCCAAGGGGACATCCTTGGCTATGGCTACACCTTC

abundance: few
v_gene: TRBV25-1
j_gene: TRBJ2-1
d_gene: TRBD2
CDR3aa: CASSEYQTGGNNEQFF
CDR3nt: TGTGCCAGCAGTGAATATCAGACGGGGGGGAACAATGAGCAGTTCTTC

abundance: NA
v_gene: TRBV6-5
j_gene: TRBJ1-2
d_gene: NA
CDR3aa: CASRVDVDGGYTF
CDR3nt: TGTGCCAGCAGGGTTGACGTGGATGGGGGCTACACCTTC

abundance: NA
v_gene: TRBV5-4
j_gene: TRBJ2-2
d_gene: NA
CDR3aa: CASSSYFGGPGELFF
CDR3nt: TGTGCCAGCAGCTCTTACTTCGGGGGCCCCGGGGAGCTGTTTTTT

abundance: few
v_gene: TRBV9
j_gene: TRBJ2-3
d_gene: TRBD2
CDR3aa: CASSQGLAGDTDTQYF
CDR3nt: TGTGCCAGCAGCCAGGGACTAGCGGGGGACACAGATACGCAGTATTTT

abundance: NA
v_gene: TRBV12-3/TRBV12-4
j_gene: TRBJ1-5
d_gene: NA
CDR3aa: CASSYDGNQPQHF
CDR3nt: TGTGCCAGCAGTTATGACGGGAATCAGCCCCAGCATTTT

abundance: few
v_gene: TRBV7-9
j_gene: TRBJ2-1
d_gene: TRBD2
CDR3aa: CASSPTSGPSYNEQFF
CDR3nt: TGTGCCAGCAGCCCGACTAGCGGGCCCTCCTACAATGAGCAGTTCTTC

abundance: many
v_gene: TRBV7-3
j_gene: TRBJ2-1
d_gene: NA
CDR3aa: CASSSVYGNEQFF
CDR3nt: TGTGCCAGCAGCTCGGTGTACGGGAATGAGCAGTTCTTC

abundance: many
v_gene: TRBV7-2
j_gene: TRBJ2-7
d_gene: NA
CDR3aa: CASSFYPGGPEQYF
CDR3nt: TGTGCCAGCAGCTTTTACCCCGGGGGCCCCGAGCAGTACTTC

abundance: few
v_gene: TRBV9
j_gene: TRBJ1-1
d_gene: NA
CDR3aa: CASSVGSGGETEAFF
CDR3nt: TGTGCCAGCAGCGTAGGTTCTGGGGGCGAGACTGAAGCTTTCTTT

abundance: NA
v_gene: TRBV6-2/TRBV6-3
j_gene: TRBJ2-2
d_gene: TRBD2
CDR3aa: CASTGGVKSGELFF
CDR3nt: TGTGCCAGCACCGGGGGGGTGAAATCAGGGGAGCTGTTTTTT

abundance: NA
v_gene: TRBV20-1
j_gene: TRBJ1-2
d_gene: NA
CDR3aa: CSASVLRSYGYTF
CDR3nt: TGCAGTGCTTCGGTTTTACGGTCGTATGGCTACACCTTC

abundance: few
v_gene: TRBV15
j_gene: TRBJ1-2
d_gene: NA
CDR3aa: CATSAAARTDGYTF
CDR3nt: TGTGCCACCAGCGCAGCCGCGAGGACGGATGGCTACACCTTC

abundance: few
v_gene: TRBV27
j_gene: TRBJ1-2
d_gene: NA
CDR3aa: CASSSTSMNTPRLGYTF
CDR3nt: TGTGCCAGCAGTTCGACCTCCATGAATACTCCCCGGCTAGGCTACACCTTC

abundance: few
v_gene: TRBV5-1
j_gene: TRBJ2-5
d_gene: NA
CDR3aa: CASRDPFGGQETQYF
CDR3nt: TGCGCCAGCAGGGATCCTTTCGGGGGCCAAGAGACCCAGTACTTC

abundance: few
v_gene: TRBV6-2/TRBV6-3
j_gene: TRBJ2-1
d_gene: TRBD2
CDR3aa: CASWGGNEQFF
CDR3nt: TGTGCCAGCTGGGGGGGGAATGAGCAGTTCTTC

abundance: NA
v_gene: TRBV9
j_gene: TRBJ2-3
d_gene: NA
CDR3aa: CASSPQDLAGADTQYF
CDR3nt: TGTGCCAGCAGCCCCCAAGACCTAGCAGGTGCAGATACGCAGTATTTT

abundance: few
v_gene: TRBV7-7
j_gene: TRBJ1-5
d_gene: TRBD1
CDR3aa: CASSPGGTGGLLGQPQHF
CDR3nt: TGTGCCAGCAGTCCGGGGGGGACAGGGGGCCTGCTAGGACAGCCCCAGCATTTT

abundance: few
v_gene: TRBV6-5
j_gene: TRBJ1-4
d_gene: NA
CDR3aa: CPAKSRWSNEKLFF
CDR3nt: TGTCCAGCTAAGAGTAGATGGTCTAATGAAAAACTGTTTTTT

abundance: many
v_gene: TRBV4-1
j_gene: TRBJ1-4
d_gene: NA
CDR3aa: CASSLLQGTNEKLFF
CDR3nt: TGCGCCAGCAGCCTTCTCCAGGGGACTAATGAAAAACTGTTTTTT

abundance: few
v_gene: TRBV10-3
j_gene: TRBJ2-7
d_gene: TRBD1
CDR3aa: CAIMTGGQKYYEQYF
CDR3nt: TGTGCCATCATGACAGGGGGTCAAAAGTACTACGAGCAGTACTTC

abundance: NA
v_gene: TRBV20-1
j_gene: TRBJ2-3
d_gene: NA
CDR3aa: CSVKDLAILHTQYF
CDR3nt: TGCAGTGTTAAGGACTTAGCAATTCTACATACGCAGTATTTT

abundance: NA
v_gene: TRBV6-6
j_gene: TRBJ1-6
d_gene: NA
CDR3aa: CASSYSSGNSPLHF
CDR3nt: TGTGCCAGCAGTTACTCGTCCGGGAATTCACCCCTCCACTTT

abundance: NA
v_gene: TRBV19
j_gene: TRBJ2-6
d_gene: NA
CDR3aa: CASTTQSSGANVLTF
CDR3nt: TGTGCCAGTACGACCCAGAGCTCTGGGGCCAACGTCCTGACTTTC

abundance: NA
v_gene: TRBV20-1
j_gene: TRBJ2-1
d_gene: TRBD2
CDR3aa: CSANNPTSGGTNEQFF
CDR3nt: TGCAGTGCGAACAACCCTACTAGCGGGGGGACCAATGAGCAGTTCTTC

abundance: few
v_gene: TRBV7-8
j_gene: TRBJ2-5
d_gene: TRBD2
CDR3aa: CASSTGTSGGKYF
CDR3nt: TGTGCCAGCAGCACCGGGACTAGCGGGGGCAAGTACTTC

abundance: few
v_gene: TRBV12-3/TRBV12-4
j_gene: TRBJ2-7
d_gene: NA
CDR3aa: CASTRGGGHEQYF
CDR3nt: TGTGCCAGCACCCGGGGAGGGGGTCACGAGCAGTACTTC

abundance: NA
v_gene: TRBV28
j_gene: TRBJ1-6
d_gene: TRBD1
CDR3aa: CASGPGQGTSPLHF
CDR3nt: TGTGCCAGCGGCCCGGGACAGGGCACTTCACCCCTCCACTTT

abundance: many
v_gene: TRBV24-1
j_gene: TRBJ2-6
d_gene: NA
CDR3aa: CATSDPGRISGANVLTF
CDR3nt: TGTGCCACCAGTGACCCCGGACGGATCTCTGGGGCCAACGTCCTGACTTTC

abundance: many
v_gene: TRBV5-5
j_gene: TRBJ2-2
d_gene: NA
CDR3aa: CASSLVGAGELFF
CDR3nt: TGTGCCAGCAGCTTGGTCGGCGCCGGGGAGCTGTTTTTT

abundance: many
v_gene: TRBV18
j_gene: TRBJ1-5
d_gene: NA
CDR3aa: CASSPSVQGWASQPQHF
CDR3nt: TGTGCCAGCTCACCATCCGTTCAGGGGTGGGCGAGTCAGCCCCAGCATTTT

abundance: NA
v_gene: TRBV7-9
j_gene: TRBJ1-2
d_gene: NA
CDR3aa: CASSLAGAAGYGYTF
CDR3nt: TGTGCCAGCAGCCTTGCGGGGGCGGCGGGCTATGGCTACACCTTC

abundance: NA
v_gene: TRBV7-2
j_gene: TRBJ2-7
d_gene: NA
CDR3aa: CASSPGRLGVYEQYF
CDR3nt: TGTGCCAGCAGCCCGGGACGGCTTGGGGTTTACGAGCAGTACTTC

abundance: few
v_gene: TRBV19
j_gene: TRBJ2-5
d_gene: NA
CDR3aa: CASSIAGVQETQYF
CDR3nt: TGTGCCAGTAGTATAGCTGGGGTCCAAGAGACCCAGTACTTC

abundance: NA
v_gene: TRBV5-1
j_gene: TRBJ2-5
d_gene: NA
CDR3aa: CASSKGQETQYF
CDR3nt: TGCGCCAGCAGCAAAGGGCAAGAGACCCAGTACTTC

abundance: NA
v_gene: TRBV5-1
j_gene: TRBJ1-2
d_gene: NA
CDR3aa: CASSREGDYNYGYTF
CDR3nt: TGCGCCAGCAGCCGGGAGGGAGACTATAACTATGGCTACACCTTC

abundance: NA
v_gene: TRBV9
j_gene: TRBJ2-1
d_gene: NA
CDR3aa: CASSMAPQNEQFF
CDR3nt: TGTGCCAGCAGCATGGCTCCTCAGAATGAGCAGTTCTTC

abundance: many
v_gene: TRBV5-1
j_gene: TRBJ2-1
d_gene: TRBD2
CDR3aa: CASSLRASGGAFSFF
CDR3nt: TGCGCCAGCAGCTTGCGGGCTAGCGGGGGGGCTTTCTCGTTCTTC

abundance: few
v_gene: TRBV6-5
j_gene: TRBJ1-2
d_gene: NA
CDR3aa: CASSKGRGNGYTF
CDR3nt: TGTGCCAGCAGCAAGGGCAGGGGCAATGGCTACACCTTC

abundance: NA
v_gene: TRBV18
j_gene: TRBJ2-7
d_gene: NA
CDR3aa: CAGSTGMDEQYF
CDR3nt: TGTGCCGGGAGTACAGGTATGGACGAGCAGTACTTC

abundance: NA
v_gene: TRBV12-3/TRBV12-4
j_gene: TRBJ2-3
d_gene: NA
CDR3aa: CASRDGTRGQYF
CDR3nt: TGTGCCAGCAGAGACGGAACCCGAGGGCAGTATTTT

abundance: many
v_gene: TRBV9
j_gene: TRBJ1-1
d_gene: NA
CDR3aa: CASSVGVTGTSFF
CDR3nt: TGTGCCAGCAGCGTAGGAGTCACTGGGACGTCTTTCTTT

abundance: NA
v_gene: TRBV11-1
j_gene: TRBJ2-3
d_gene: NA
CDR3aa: CASSYGSSTDTQYF
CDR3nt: TGTGCCAGCAGCTACGGGAGCAGCACAGATACGCAGTATTTT

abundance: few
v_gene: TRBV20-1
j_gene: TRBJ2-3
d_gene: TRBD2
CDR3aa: CSATRLAEATDTQYF
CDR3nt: TGCAGTGCCACCCGACTAGCGGAGGCCACAGATACGCAGTATTTT

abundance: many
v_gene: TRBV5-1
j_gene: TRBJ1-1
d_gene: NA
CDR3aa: CASSLSGAEAFF
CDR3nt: TGCGCCAGCAGCTTGAGCGGGGCTGAAGCTTTCTTT

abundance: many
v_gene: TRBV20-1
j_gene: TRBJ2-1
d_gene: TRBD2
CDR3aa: CSAPVSTSGGASYNEQFF
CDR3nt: TGCAGTGCTCCCGTCTCGACTAGCGGGGGGGCCTCCTACAATGAGCAGTTCTTC

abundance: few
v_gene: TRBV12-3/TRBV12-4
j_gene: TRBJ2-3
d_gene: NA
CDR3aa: CASSFAGGGDTQYF
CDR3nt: TGTGCCAGCAGTTTCGCGGGTGGAGGGGATACGCAGTATTTT

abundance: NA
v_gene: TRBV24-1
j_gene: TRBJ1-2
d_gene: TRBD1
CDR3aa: CATSDPRQGESGYTF
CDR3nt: TGTGCCACCAGTGACCCTAGACAGGGTGAAAGTGGCTACACCTTC